These 25 T cell receptor beta chains originate from one sample sequenced in a study of shared clonotypes between healthy human individuals. The method was immunoSEQ multiplex PCR; TCRdb's version includes in-frame clones alone and lacks a portion of them. The sample has a few million clones, approximately 93% seen once; the top ten hold 0.35% to 0.45%. Source material: naive CD4+ T cells from PBMCs. Subset: CD45RA+ positively selected. The receptors come from a man between 18 and 35 years old in good health. Some clones in this sample may be carry-over from other donors' samples.

The chain joins TRBV5-1 to TRBJ1-3, with D possibly matching TRBD1 (5 bases). This CDR3 has 14 amino acids. V was trimmed by 4 bases and J by 2 bases, leaving 10 bases between them. Germline CDR1 is SGHRS and CDR2 is YFSETQ. CDR3 sequence (DNA): TGCGCCAGCAGCCCGACAGTAACTGGAAACACCATATATTTT. Amino acid sequence: CASSPTVTGNTIYF.

V gene TRBV11-3 combines with J gene TRBJ2-7, with D possibly TRBD2 on 5 matching bases. The CDR3 has 13 amino acids. V gave up 5 bases and J gave up 3 bases, with 11 bases separating them. Germline assignment: CDR1 SGHNT and CDR2 YENEEA. The CDR3 sequence is CASSTGIHYEQYF. CDR3 bases: TGTGCCAGCAGCACCGGGATCCACTACGAGCAGTACTTC.

The chain combines TRBV19 with TRBJ2-2, with 11 bases identical to TRBD2. Unmatched junction bases numbered 14, after V lost 5 bases and J lost 3 bases. CDR3 size: 19 residues. CDR1 and CDR2 (germline): LNHDA, SQIVND (reference sequence). CDR3 sequence: CASSSRLSGRAEYTGELFF. The CDR3 DNA sequence: TGTGCCAGTAGTTCGCGTCTTAGCGGGAGGGCCGAGTACACCGGGGAGCTGTTTTTT.

This chain links TRBV4-1 with TRBJ2-2; 11 nucleotides align to TRBD2. V was pared by 1 base and J by 8 bases, with 12 bases of the junction left unmatched. The CDR3 has 18 amino acids. Germline loops: CDR1 MGHRA, CDR2 YSYEKL. The chain's CDR3 is CASSQGLLAGAGVGELFF. The DNA of the CDR3 is TGCGCCAGCAGCCAAGGACTACTAGCGGGAGCCGGCGTGGGGGAGCTGTTTTTT.

The CDR3 sequence: CASSLTTSVNNEQFF. CDR3 DNA: TGTGCCAGCAGCTTAACTACTAGCGTAAACAATGAGCAGTTCTTC. The V call is TRBV7-3, the J call TRBJ2-1; 7 positions agree with TRBD2. The ends lost 0 bases at V and 5 bases at J; junction bases unmatched: 4. The CDR3 is 15 amino acids. Germline-derived CDR1 and CDR2 are SGHTA and FQGTGA.

The rearrangement links TRBV29-1 to TRBJ2-1, with D perhaps matching TRBD2 (6 bases). Germline CDR1 SQVTM, CDR2 ANQGSEA. This CDR3 has 11 residues. CDR3 residues: CRAGGPDEQFF. DNA for the CDR3: TGCAGGGCCGGAGGGCCCGATGAGCAGTTCTTC.

J is TRBJ1-4 and V is TRBV9; 7 positions match TRBD1. Germline V gene lookup returns CDR1 SGDLS and CDR2 YYNGEE. V gave up 3 bases and J gave up 4 bases; unmatched junction bases: 12. This CDR3 contains 17 residues. In DNA form, the CDR3 reads TGTGCCAGCAGCGCGACCGGGACAGAATTAGATAATGAAAAACTGTTTTTT. Its translation is CASSATGTELDNEKLFF.

The V call is TRBV5-1, the J call TRBJ2-7; 9 bases line up with TRBD2. Germline V gives CDR1 SGHRS, CDR2 YFSETQ. The V and J ends lost 0 bases and 0 bases, in that order; junction bases with no gene match: 7. This CDR3 region has 17 residues. CDR3 nucleotide sequence: TGCGCCAGCAGCTTGGCCCCGGGACTAGCACCCTCCTACGAGCAGTACTTC. Residues: CASSLAPGLAPSYEQYF.

The V call is TRBV7-3, the J call TRBJ2-3, with 8 bases matching TRBD2. CDR1 and CDR2 from the germline V gene are SGHTA and FQGTGA. The trim removed 5 bases at V and 0 bases at J, leaving 4 bases unmatched. This CDR3 is built from 15 residues. CDR3 amino acids: CASSPKRGSTDTQYF. In nucleotides, the CDR3 is TGTGCCAGCAGCCCAAAGCGGGGGAGCACAGATACGCAGTATTTT.

The chain uses TRBV5-4 and TRBJ2-2; D remains unclear. Trimming cost V 0 bases and J 2 bases, with 11 bases left between them. CDR3 length equals 16 residues. Germline assignment: CDR1 SGHNT and CDR2 YYREEE (reference sequence). CDR3 sequence: CASSLVARRNTGELFF. The CDR3 bases are TGTGCCAGCAGCTTGGTCGCTAGAAGAAACACCGGGGAGCTGTTTTTT.

This clone appeared once. The V call is TRBV6-1, the J call TRBJ1-2, with 8 bases fitting TRBD1. V dropped 7 bases and J dropped 8; count of bases not matched to a gene: 6. There are 12 residues in the CDR3. Germline CDR1 is MNHNS and CDR2 is SASEGT. The CDR3 DNA follows: TGTGCCAGCAAAGGACAGGGTCCAGGCTACACCTTC. Translated, it gives CASKGQGPGYTF.

The genes are TRBV6-1 and TRBJ1-2; the D gene is possibly TRBD1 (5 bases). This CDR3 has 14 amino acids. Germline lookup yields CDR1 MNHNS and CDR2 SASEGT. Trimming left V 7 bases short and J 4 bases short, with 16 bases between. The CDR3 region is CASKRDLSIYGYTF. CDR3 nucleotide sequence: TGTGCCAGCAAGAGGGACCTCTCTATCTATGGCTACACCTTC.

This clone was picked up one time. This chain joins TRBV5-6 and TRBJ1-3, with D unclear. The V end was cut by 3 bases, the J end by 0 bases, with 10 bases between. The CDR3 extends over 15 amino acids. Germline CDR1 is SGHDT and CDR2 is YYEEEE. CDR3 region: CASSWRMSSGNTIYF. The CDR3 nucleotides are TGTGCCAGCAGCTGGAGGATGAGCTCTGGAAACACCATATATTTT.

This sequence joins TRBV27 and TRBJ2-7, with TRBD2 identical over 9 bases. Germline V gene data show CDR1 as MNHEY and CDR2 as SMNVEV (reference sequence). There are 15 residues in the CDR3. J lost 2 bases, V lost 7 bases, and 9 bases had no gene match. The CDR3 spells CASTTGSSGTYEQYF. In DNA, the CDR3 is TGTGCCAGCACAACGGGGTCTAGCGGGACCTACGAGCAGTACTTC.

This chain links TRBV27 with TRBJ1-4; no firm D call. Deletions cut 7 bases from V and 8 bases from J, with 11 bases between. CDR1 and CDR2 (germline): MNHEY, SMNVEV (reference sequence). The CDR3 is made up of 12 amino acids. The CDR3 bases are TGTGCCAGCACCCGAGGCCGGGAAAAACTGTTTTTT. This gives the protein CASTRGREKLFF.

J is TRBJ1-4 and V is TRBV5-4; 8 bases are a match to TRBD1. The CDR3 contains 14 residues. CDR1 SGHNT and CDR2 YYREEE come from the germline V gene (reference sequence). Germline trimming cut 4 bases from V and 8 bases from J; bases unmatched to any gene: 7. CDR3 nucleotides: TGTGCCAGCAGCAATGACAGGGGTAGGGAAAAACTGTTTTTT. The encoded protein is CASSNDRGREKLFF.

The V call is TRBV5-5, the J call TRBJ1-2; D unclear. Trimming removed 5 bases from V and 4 bases from J, with 15 bases in between. The CDR3 consists of 14 residues. Germline CDR1 reads SGHKS; CDR2 reads YYEKEE (reference sequence). The CDR3 loop reads CASSGPQNPYGYTF. The CDR3 DNA sequence: TGTGCCAGCAGTGGACCGCAAAATCCCTATGGCTACACCTTC.

The V call is TRBV7-3, the J call TRBJ2-1; D may be TRBD1 or TRBD2 (5 bases each). The length of the CDR3 is 14 residues. The V gene's germline CDR1 is SGHTA and CDR2 FQGTGA. Trimming pared 3 bases from V and 5 bases from J, leaving 11 bases between. The CDR3 loop is CASSFLGDNNEQFF. DNA for the CDR3: TGTGCCAGCAGCTTCTTGGGGGATAACAATGAGCAGTTCTTC.

This clone was recorded a few times. V gene TRBV7-9 combines with J gene TRBJ1-1; the D is unclear. The V and J ends lost 5 bases and 0 bases respectively, with 16 bases between them. CDR1 SEHNR and CDR2 FQNEAQ come from the germline V gene (reference sequence). This CDR3 region has 16 residues. For the CDR3, the DNA is TGTGCCAGCAGCCAAAGAAGTGGAGGGATGAACACTGAAGCTTTCTTT. Its protein product is CASSQRSGGMNTEAFF.

The J gene is TRBJ2-7, the V gene TRBV19; 9 bases fit TRBD1. The germline CDR1 and CDR2 sequences are LNHDA and SQIVND (reference sequence). There are 15 residues in the CDR3. V lost 5 bases, J lost 2 bases, and 7 bases stayed unmatched. The CDR3 coding sequence is TGTGCCAGTAGTGTCCCCGGGACAGGGCCCTACGAGCAGTACTTC. Translation: CASSVPGTGPYEQYF.

Only a few counts were recorded for this clone. The V and J genes are TRBV19 and TRBJ1-2; 11 bases match TRBD1. In germline, CDR1 is LNHDA, CDR2 SQIVND (reference sequence). This CDR3 is 15 amino acids long. Trimming took 7 bases from V and 7 from J; bases not matched to a gene: 11. CDR3 region: CASTSGQGARRGYTF. The CDR3 DNA follows: TGTGCCAGTACCTCTGGACAGGGGGCGCGACGTGGCTACACCTTC.

V and J are TRBV30 and TRBJ2-3, with 7 bases aligning to TRBD2. Germline CDR1 GTSNPN, CDR2 SVGIG (reference sequence). The CDR3 has 12 amino acids. V lost 8 bases to trimming and J lost 5 bases; unmatched junction nucleotides: 7. The CDR3 spells CAQVGGKDTQYF. The CDR3 DNA reads TGTGCCCAGGTGGGGGGGAAAGATACGCAGTATTTT. The whole variable domain, filled in from reference TRBV30 and TRBJ2-3, reads SQTIHQWPATLVQPVGSPLSLECTVEGTSNPNLYWYRQAAGRGLQLLFYSVGIGQISSEVPQNLSASRPQDRQFILSSKKLLLSDSGFYLCAQVGGKDTQYFGPGTRLTVL.

This chain connects TRBV5-6 to TRBJ2-5, with 8 bases matching TRBD2. CDR1 and CDR2 (germline): SGHDT, YYEEEE. This CDR3 contains 16 residues. V was clipped by 0 bases and J by 2 bases; unmatched bases: 6. The CDR3 sequence is CASSLVRAGVQETQYF. Here the CDR3 DNA reads TGTGCCAGCAGCTTGGTTCGAGCGGGAGTACAAGAGACCCAGTACTTC.

This clone occurred once. The gene calls are TRBV12-2 and TRBJ1-5. TRBV12-2 is labeled a pseudogene. The CDR3 length is 17 residues. The CDR3 DNA follows: TGTGCAAGTCGCTCACCCGTTCTGGAGGATCAGGGTCAGCCCCAGCATTTT. It yields the protein CASRSPVLEDQGQPQHF.

The V gene is TRBV16, the J gene TRBJ1-2; D ambiguous. V was clipped by 0 bases and J by 5 bases, with 13 bases between them. The length of the CDR3 is 15 residues. The germline V gene has CDR1 KGHSY and CDR2 FQNENV. CDR3 protein: CASSQSPALQYGYTF. The CDR3 DNA reads as TGTGCCAGCAGCCAATCCCCGGCACTTCAGTATGGCTACACCTTC.